The following is a TCR beta chain sequence with its context. Its specificity is not known. 60 Vbeta and 13 Jbeta primers were used in PCR. The protocol was immunoSEQ multiplex PCR, while the TCRdb copy is restricted to in-frame clones and leaves out a portion. Of 160,000 or so clones in the sample, about 80% were seen once. The record originates from a study of cytomegalovirus exposure and HLA in healthy donors. The CDR3 loop spans 15 amino acids. Trimming shortened V by 0 bases and J by 5 bases, and 14 bases separated the two germline ends. CDR1 and CDR2 from the germline V gene are LGHNA and YNFKEQ. Study-wide results and caveats: When the data were analyzed later, several of the most significant clusters appeared to be linked to common viral pathogens.

Input material: PBMCs. This clonotype was sampled from a man aged 40-49 years in good health and CMV-seronegative. This chain joins TRBV4-2 and TRBJ2-7; perhaps TRBD2 as D (7 bases). The CDR3 DNA reads TGTGCCAGCAGCCAAGAGGGGAGGGGGGGCCACGAGCAGTACTTC. As protein: CASSQEGRGGHEQYF.